This is a list of T cell receptor beta chains from one sample in a study of blood T cell repertoires in COVID-19. Sequencing was performed with immunoSEQ multiplex PCR; in TCRdb, only in-frame clones are kept and a portion is missing. The sample consists of about 80,000 clones, roughly 80% of them appearing once. The source material was peripheral blood. These receptors came from a man older than 75 with active or convalescent COVID-19. The CDR3 runs from the conserved cysteine through the conserved F or W. Each record gives: V gene, J gene, CDR3 protein.

v_gene: TRBV18
j_gene: TRBJ1-2
CDR3aa: CASSPGQEIYGYTF

v_gene: TRBV18
j_gene: TRBJ2-3
CDR3aa: CASSPSRGDTQYF

v_gene: TRBV7-2
j_gene: TRBJ2-5
CDR3aa: CASSLVAGVEETQYF

v_gene: TRBV29-1
j_gene: TRBJ2-2
CDR3aa: CSVDTSGTTGELFF

v_gene: TRBV5-1
j_gene: TRBJ2-3
CDR3aa: CASSLGGDTQYF

v_gene: TRBV7-2
j_gene: TRBJ1-6
CDR3aa: CASSLGQGTSPLHF

v_gene: TRBV5-1
j_gene: TRBJ1-1
CDR3aa: CASSLTGLEAFF

v_gene: TRBV30
j_gene: TRBJ2-3
CDR3aa: CAWRVSVSGWDTQYF

v_gene: TRBV20-1
j_gene: TRBJ2-5
CDR3aa: CSASPGQGETQYF

v_gene: TRBV19
j_gene: TRBJ2-2
CDR3aa: CASKDTGQGSTGELFF

v_gene: TRBV3-1/TRBV3-2
j_gene: TRBJ2-1
CDR3aa: CASSQRAGAYNEQFF

v_gene: TRBV4-2
j_gene: TRBJ1-4
CDR3aa: CASSHGTEPNEKLFF

v_gene: TRBV21-1
j_gene: TRBJ2-4
CDR3aa: CASSKALSGTELAKNIQYF

v_gene: TRBV3-1/TRBV3-2
j_gene: TRBJ1-1
CDR3aa: CASSQVGGGLGTTEAFF

v_gene: TRBV11-2
j_gene: TRBJ1-2
CDR3aa: CASSLGEGAYGYTF

v_gene: TRBV28
j_gene: TRBJ1-3
CDR3aa: CASNFRGSPSGNTIYF

v_gene: TRBV28
j_gene: TRBJ2-5
CDR3aa: CASRSTGGGETQYF

v_gene: TRBV6-4
j_gene: TRBJ1-2
CDR3aa: CASRTGDRYTF

v_gene: TRBV4-1
j_gene: TRBJ2-1
CDR3aa: CASSQREGSYNEQFF

v_gene: TRBV5-1
j_gene: TRBJ2-5
CDR3aa: CASNDRGAETQYF

v_gene: TRBV7-2
j_gene: TRBJ2-3
CDR3aa: CASSVAGGPDTQYF

v_gene: TRBV18
j_gene: TRBJ2-2
CDR3aa: CASSLTTSGEAVTGELFF

v_gene: TRBV14
j_gene: TRBJ2-1
CDR3aa: CASTNPRQGSNEQFF

v_gene: TRBV3-1/TRBV3-2
j_gene: TRBJ2-3
CDR3aa: CASSQSLSTDTQYF

v_gene: TRBV5-1
j_gene: TRBJ1-5
CDR3aa: CASSLGTGNQPQHF

v_gene: TRBV3-1/TRBV3-2
j_gene: TRBJ1-1
CDR3aa: CASSQAQGLEAFF

v_gene: TRBV5-1
j_gene: TRBJ2-5
CDR3aa: CASTGEASQETQYF

v_gene: TRBV5-8
j_gene: TRBJ1-2
CDR3aa: CASSLWSGNYGYTF

v_gene: TRBV4-1
j_gene: TRBJ1-2
CDR3aa: CASSQRLGERLADYGYTF